The T cell receptor beta chain under discussion was sequenced for a study of cytomegalovirus exposure and HLA in healthy donors. The study, taken as a whole, reports: Reports indicated that the classifier achieved high specificity and sensitivity in diagnosing cytomegalovirus status. Follow-up analysis seemed to connect common viral pathogens with several of the most significant clusters identified.

PCR was performed using 60 Vbeta and 13 Jbeta primers. The data were produced by immunoSEQ multiplex PCR, yet TCRdb's version contains in-frame clones alone and is incomplete. Found here are fewer than 120,000 clones, around 87% of them singletons; the top ten hold around 2%. Germline lookup yields CDR1 SNHLY and CDR2 FYNNEI. The CDR3 has 13 amino acids. Trimming shortened V by 7 bases and J by 3 bases, and 9 bases separated the two germline ends. Worth noting for this clone: The antigen remains undetermined.

This clonotype originated in a man in his forties in good health and CMV-seronegative. V gene TRBV2 combines with J gene TRBJ1-4, with D uncertain. The sequenced sample consisted of PBMCs. The CDR3 DNA sequence: TGTGCCAGCATCCGTTGGCCTAATGAAAAACTGTTTTTT. It specifies CASIRWPNEKLFF.